The source of this T cell receptor beta chain is a study of blood T cell repertoires in COVID-19 (dated by TCRdb to the early 2020s). At the level of the whole study: Samples from collaborators originated in the United States, Italy and Spain and spanned both the acute and convalescent phases of COVID-19. The prospective study material was composed of cDNA or gDNA derived from T cells, B-cell-depleted T cells, or PBMCs. Deeply sampled blood TCRbeta repertoires from subjects exposed to, actively infected with, or recovered from COVID-19 were included in the dataset. A freely available public database, intended as a resource for researchers studying the immune response to SARS-CoV-2, is where the repertoires were released. The samples were drawn from two sources: the first 160 participants of the ongoing ImmuneRACE study, and fewer than 1,500 subjects contributed by 6 global collaborators. Sample metadata almost always included a de-identified subject ID, COVID-19 status, age in years and sex. Where HLA class I and class II types were available, the types were taken from metadata supplied by the sample provider, not from assay-based typing. Study-level results and caveats: The amount of clinical and demographic metadata varied by source and participant and was provided uncurated.

Spanning cysteine to phenylalanine, the CDR3 consists of 16 amino acids. Just CDR3 DNA is preserved here, 48 bases in frame from base 1. The junction shows trimming of 3 bases on V and 7 bases on J, and the gene matches do not reach 10 bases of it. Per the germline V gene, MDHEN is the CDR1 and SYDVKM is the CDR2. Each collaborating institution followed its own protocols to collect whole blood in K2EDTA tubes. Collaborator samples were shipped for TCRbeta analysis as frozen whole blood, isolated PBMCs, or DNA extracted from either sample type. The immunoSEQ Assay, a bias-controlled multiplex PCR, was used to amplify TCRbeta CDR3 regions from genomic DNA. The paper's data handling went like this. Nucleated cell counts per sample were estimated from amplification of reference gene primers within the assay. To quantify the absolute abundance of each unique TCRbeta CDR3 rearrangement, sequence reads were collapsed and filtered. For each sample, productive Simpson clonality was calculated as the square root of Simpson's diversity index across productive rearrangements. TCRdb stores this immuneACCESS table with in-frame sequences only. Part of the clones is absent; in the studies checked, under half of the shortfall reflects unresolved V genes, and no reason is known for the rest. The V and J calls and clone size are taken from that table; D and trimming were inferred from the DNA. The table for this sample lists 35,000 to 45,000 clones; 65% to 90% of them were counted only once. The top ten clonotypes cover roughly 9.7% of the sample.

This clone was seen a handful of times. What antigen it recognizes has not been identified. One base away there is no much larger clone; base qualities are not given. The receptor chain draws on TRBV28 and TRBJ2-2; 8 junctional bases match TRBD2. This clonotype was sampled from a human donor in a cohort sampled during active COVID-19. The sequenced sample was peripheral blood. This receptor carries the CDR3 CASSFAGTSFVGELFF. In nucleotides, the sequence is TGTGCCAGCAGTTTTGCCGGGACTAGTTTTGTCGGGGAGCTGTTTTTT.